This entry describes one TCR beta chain. The sample originates from a study of cytomegalovirus exposure and HLA in healthy donors. This CDR3 comprises 15 residues. Per germline, CDR1 SGHRS and CDR2 YFSETQ. The V and J ends lost 2 bases and 1 base respectively, with 9 bases between them. Primers included in the PCR were 60 Vbeta and 13 Jbeta primers. In the authors' workflow: Later, an analysis found 80 million or so unique TCR beta chains, and 8.5 million to 14 million of these were shared. The data were produced by immunoSEQ multiplex PCR, yet TCRdb's version contains in-frame clones alone and is incomplete. V and J calls and clone size follow that table, whereas D and trimming were derived from the DNA. The sample data list 150,000 or so clones.

Sequenced input: PBMCs. V is TRBV5-1 and J is TRBJ2-2, with D possibly TRBD1 on 6 matching bases. This receptor was obtained from a woman in her fifties or sixties in good health and CMV-seronegative. The CDR3 sequence: CASSFSGVNTGELFF. The CDR3 nucleotides are TGCGCCAGCAGCTTTTCAGGGGTGAACACCGGGGAGCTGTTTTTT.